This T cell receptor beta chain was sequenced in a study of human thymus T cells (dated by TCRdb to between 2020 and 2021). About the investigation overall: The study characterized TCR alpha and beta repertoires from roughly eight infant thymus samples and four related peripheral blood samples. Donor ages ranged from roughly 6 to 250 days, and the cohort comprised 5 to 7 male and a couple of female infants.

In the germline V gene, CDR1 corresponds to SGHRS and CDR2 to YFSETQ. From its cysteine to its phenylalanine, the CDR3 spans 13 amino acids. This entry keeps only the CDR3 DNA: 39 bases, framed from base 1. V gives up 0 bases and J gives up 7 bases, and the segment between their germline ends measures 10 bases. Using the immunoSEQ multiplex PCR assay, the TCRB and TCRAD loci were amplified from a standardized quantity of quality-controlled genomic DNA. The amplicons covered the V(D)J region and were long enough to include the CDR3 and to identify the V and J genes. Through the commercial immunoSEQ service, the amplicons were sequenced on an Illumina platform. For the original study's pipeline: Corrections for primer bias and sequencing errors followed previously described methods, while TCRAD and TCRB definitions were based on the IMGT database. Repertoires were analysed with immunoSEQ Analyzer 3.0 and VDJTools, covering basic statistics, V/J segment usage, diversity estimates, rarefaction and pairwise overlap. Diversity was estimated with Chao1, ChaoE, Efron-Thisted, Shannon and inverse Simpson indices, and also on datasets down-sampled to the smallest sample. Repertoire overlap was assessed by strict matching of CDR3 nucleotide sequence, V gene and J gene, and clustering was done by Jaccard-based multidimensional scaling. In its TCRdb copy, this immuneACCESS table keeps in-frame sequences only and misses some clones. Where compared with another copy, unresolved V genes explain less than half of these, and the others have no known cause. V and J calls and clone size are given by that table; D and trimming were obtained from the DNA. Here the sample has 120,000 or so clones; around 94% occur a single time. Of the sample, 0.024% is held by the ten largest clones.

Comment on this clone: Its antigen target is currently unknown. No base quality values were provided; no much bigger clone lies one nucleotide off.

Thymus tissue was collected as surgical resects that were removed during corrective cardiac surgery. In Finland, the donors were immunologically healthy infants who were having open corrective cardiac surgery for congenital heart defects. Thymocytes were released mechanically from tissue and stored at -70 °C as pellets of roughly 9.5-31 million cells. Genomic DNA was extracted from frozen cell pellets with a QIAsymphony instrument. Study-wide conclusions, independent of this receptor: Highly overlapping thymic TCR repertoires among unrelated individuals were reported in the related research. Both the thymic and the peripheral blood repertoires appeared to show biased V and J gene segment usage. On average, about 800,000 unique TCRB clonotypes were obtained from thymus samples, compared with approximately 84,000 from blood samples.

The source material was thymus tissue. The sequence derives from a boy less than two years old with a congenital heart defect but otherwise immunologically healthy. The chain is made from TRBV5-1 and TRBJ1-1, with no D gene named confidently. The DNA sequence is given as TGCGCCAGCAGCTTGGTCCCCGGGAGTGAAGCTTTCTTT. Its product reads: CASSLVPGSEAFF.